This TCR beta chain was observed in a study of blood T cell repertoires in COVID-19. For the study at large: Samples taken during acute and convalescent COVID-19 were collected in the United States, Italy and Spain. T cells, B-cell-depleted T cells, or PBMCs supplied cDNA or gDNA.

In germline, CDR1 is LNHDA, CDR2 SQIVND (reference sequence). The CDR3 is 16 amino acids. V lost 6 bases and J lost 5; bases outside the gene matches: 7. Original data processing: Nucleated cell number was recorded as an estimate derived from reference gene primer amplification. Profiled with immunoSEQ multiplex PCR; TCRdb holds only in-frame clones, not every one. The D gene and trimming were derived from the DNA, and the V and J assignments and clone size from that table. The sample includes 200,000 to 250,000 clones, roughly 84% of them seen just once. This clone has more than one count but fewer than ten.

Sequencing input: peripheral blood. This receptor was identified in a man between 45 and 60 years old who had recovered from COVID-19. This chain connects TRBV19 to TRBJ1-6, with 10 bases identical to TRBD1. The CDR3 reads CASRRRDRGDNSPLHF. DNA for the CDR3: TGTGCCAGTAGGCGTCGGGACAGGGGCGATAATTCACCCCTCCACTTT.